The 15 T cell receptor beta chains given below trace back to one sample, sequenced in a study of cytomegalovirus exposure and HLA in healthy donors. Sequenced by immunoSEQ multiplex PCR; TCRdb stores in-frame clones only, minus some. The table lists around 50,000 clones, 90% to 95% of them singletons. The sequenced sample consisted of PBMCs. These receptors originate from a woman aged 18-30 years in good health and CMV-seronegative.

This chain uses TRBV10-2 with TRBJ2-2; 9 nucleotides match TRBD2. The CDR3 extends over 15 amino acids. The germline V gene has CDR1 WSHSY and CDR2 SAAADI. J was trimmed by 8 bases and V by 6 bases; bases with no gene match: 10. CDR3 residues: CASSSPGLAEGELFF. The CDR3 DNA follows: TGCGCCAGCAGCTCTCCGGGACTAGCTGAAGGGGAGCTGTTTTTT.

V is TRBV19 and J is TRBJ1-2, with TRBD1 matching over 9 bases. The CDR3 covers 14 residues. V gave up 5 bases and J gave up 8 bases; unmatched junction bases: 9. The germline gives CDR1 LNHDA, CDR2 SQIVND (reference sequence). In DNA form, the CDR3 reads TGTGCCAGTAGTTCGGACAGGGGAGGCGCGGGCTACACCTTC. This encodes CASSSDRGGAGYTF.

The chain joins TRBV28 to TRBJ2-2, with no clear D. This CDR3 spans 16 amino acids. V lost 6 bases to trimming and J lost 0 bases, with 14 bases between them. Germline V lookup: CDR1 MDHEN, CDR2 SYDVKM. The CDR3 loop reads CASSPLSKSNTGELFF. For the CDR3, the DNA is TGTGCCAGCAGCCCCCTTAGCAAATCGAACACCGGGGAGCTGTTTTTT. Supplemented by reference TRBV28 and TRBJ2-2, the full variable domain reads DVKVTQSSRYLVKRTGEKVFLECVQDMDHENMFWYRQDPGLGLRLIYFSYDVKMKEKGDIPEGYSVSREKKERFSLILESASTNQTSMYLCASSPLSKSNTGELFFGEGSRLTVL.

The rearrangement uses TRBV28 and TRBJ1-1; D ambiguous. Trimming removed 8 bases from V and 3 bases from J, with 7 bases in between. Germline loops: CDR1 MDHEN, CDR2 SYDVKM. The CDR3 runs to 11 residues. The CDR3 nucleotides read TGTGCCAGCCGATACTACACTGAAGCTTTCTTT. Residues: CASRYYTEAFF.

CDR3 sequence reads: CASSVGRVNTEAFF. The CDR3 DNA follows: TGTGCCAGTAGTGTAGGACGGGTTAACACTGAAGCTTTCTTT. This chain links TRBV19 with TRBJ1-1; D not certain. Germline-derived CDR1 and CDR2 are LNHDA and SQIVND (reference sequence). The CDR3 is 14 residues long. V was trimmed by 5 bases and J by 2 bases, leaving 12 bases between them.

This clone turned up a few times. CDR3 sequence: CASSQSSGGGYTF. The CDR3 nucleotides are TGTGCCAGCAGCCAATCGTCCGGAGGGGGCTACACCTTC. The chain recombines TRBV16 with TRBJ1-2; D is uncertain. CDR1 and CDR2 (germline): KGHSY, FQNENV. The germline V and J ends were trimmed by 0 bases and 8 bases, with 10 bases remaining between them. The CDR3 has 13 residues. Full variable domain (remainder filled in from reference TRBV16 and TRBJ1-2): GEEVAQTPKHLVRGEGQKAKLYCAPIKGHSYVFWYQQVLKNEFKFLISFQNENVFDETGMPKERFSAKCLPNSPCSLEIQATKLEDSAVYFCASSQSSGGGYTFGSGTRLTVV.

The V call is TRBV9, the J call TRBJ2-7; TRBD2 matches 8 bases. V lost 0 bases and J lost 3; bases outside the gene matches: 2. CDR1 is SGDLS and CDR2 is YYNGEE in the germline V gene. The CDR3 spans 14 residues. The CDR3 sequence is CASSVASGGYEQYF. The DNA for the CDR3 is TGTGCCAGCAGCGTAGCGAGCGGGGGCTACGAGCAGTACTTC.

V and J are TRBV20-1 and TRBJ2-1; D remains ambiguous. The V end was cut by 5 bases, the J end by 9 bases, with 11 bases between. This CDR3 contains 11 residues. Germline values: CDR1 DFQATT, CDR2 SNEGSKA (reference sequence). The DNA for the CDR3 is TGCAGTGCTCCAAATTGGAGTGAGCAGTTCTTC. Protein: CSAPNWSEQFF.

This chain connects TRBV4-3 to TRBJ1-2, with 8 positions matching TRBD1. Germline loops: CDR1 LGHNA, CDR2 YSLEER. V lost 0 bases to trimming and J lost 2 bases; unmatched junction nucleotides: 5. This CDR3 is built from 16 residues. DNA of the CDR3: TGCGCCAGCAGCCAAGATCACACAGGGGGGAACTATGGCTACACCTTC. Encoded protein: CASSQDHTGGNYGYTF.

The V call is TRBV5-1, the J call TRBJ2-3; 9 nucleotides line up with TRBD2. Germline V lookup: CDR1 SGHRS, CDR2 YFSETQ. This CDR3 comprises 15 residues. V gave up 5 bases and J gave up 3 bases; unmatched junction bases: 7. The CDR3 DNA sequence: TGCGCCAGCAGACTGGGACTAGCTGGTACAGATACGCAGTATTTT. This sequence encodes CASRLGLAGTDTQYF.

The chain couples TRBV4-1 to TRBJ1-4; D may be TRBD1 (5 bases). This CDR3 has 17 amino acids. V was pared by 3 bases and J by 4 bases, with 18 bases between. In germline, CDR1 is MGHRA, CDR2 YSYEKL. CDR3 DNA: TGCGCCAGCAGCCAGAAGGGGAAAGAGAGGATTAATGAAAAACTGTTTTTT. Translating it yields CASSQKGKERINEKLFF.

The chain uses TRBV19 and TRBJ1-5, with D possibly TRBD1 on 5 matching bases. The CDR3 extends over 15 amino acids. CDR1 and CDR2 from the germline V gene are LNHDA and SQIVND (reference sequence). V shed 3 bases and J shed 5 bases, with 14 bases lying between them. The CDR3 DNA reads TGTGCCAGTAGTATGATCGGGTCGGGGGATCAGCCCCAGCATTTT. Protein sequence: CASSMIGSGDQPQHF.

A single count supports this clone. This CDR3 is CASSLSGIDQDTQYF. The CDR3 DNA follows: TGTGCCAGCAGCTTATCAGGGATTGATCAAGATACGCAGTATTTT. This chain uses TRBV7-3 with TRBJ2-3; D is possibly TRBD1 (5 bases). V lost 2 bases and J 5 bases, leaving 14 bases between the germline ends. This CDR3 has 15 residues. CDR1 SGHTA and CDR2 FQGTGA come from the germline V gene.

The rearrangement links TRBV11-2 to TRBJ1-1, with 7 bases fitting TRBD1. The CDR3 length is 13 residues. The germline V gene encodes CDR1 SGHAT and CDR2 FQNNGV. V lost 4 bases and J lost 5; bases outside the gene matches: 4. CDR3 region: CASSWGTETEAFF. In DNA, the CDR3 is TGTGCCAGCAGCTGGGGGACAGAAACTGAAGCTTTCTTT.

This sequence joins TRBV19 and TRBJ2-3, with 10 positions matching TRBD1. V shed 5 bases and J 4 bases; nucleotides not matched to a gene: 9. The V gene's germline CDR1 is LNHDA and CDR2 SQIVND (reference sequence). The CDR3 totals 16 residues. The CDR3 nucleotides are TGTGCCAGTAGTGTCGCGGGGACAGGGGCTTCAGATACGCAGTATTTT. This translates into CASSVAGTGASDTQYF.